Presented here are 14 T cell receptor beta chains from one specimen sequenced in a study of tumor-infiltrating lymphocytes in primary liver carcinoma (dated by TCRdb to between 2016 and 2019). TCRdb names Illumina HiSeq 2500 as the instrument used. Starting from 450 to 500 ng total RNA, TCRbeta-specific cDNA was produced by reverse transcription with a constant-region primer and ProtoScript II reverse transcriptase. The TCRbeta libraries were prepared through three rounds of nested multiplex PCR following a slightly modified ARM-PCR procedure. Multiplex TRBV1-TRBV30 forward primers and a Cbeta reverse primer were used in the first two PCR rounds, each of which was run for around 10 cycles. In-frame beta chains were kept once TCRdb had trimmed the public reads at Q25 with fastp and called clones with MiXCR. Each record represents a unique CDR3 protein, reported with the most common genes and DNA among its rows. For this sample the table gives 300,000 to 400,000 distinct CDR3 sequences, of which roughly two thirds were detected only once. Approximately 5.9% of the sample is held by the ten biggest clonotypes.

Blood RNA was extracted from unsorted whole blood using TRIzol reagent, and germline DNA was obtained with the DNeasy Blood & Tissue kit. Sequencing was carried out using peripheral blood. These receptors were obtained from a middle-aged man with primary liver carcinoma and hepatitis B virus infection.

The J gene is TRBJ1-1, the V gene TRBV7-9; D is uncertain. Per germline, CDR1 SEHNR and CDR2 FQNEAQ (reference sequence). The CDR3 has 15 amino acids. Between the trimmed V and J ends, which lost 0 bases and 0 bases, there was a span of 8 bases. The CDR3 nucleotides are TGTGCCAGCAGCTTAGCGATCGGGATGAACACTGAAGCTTTCTTT. This sequence encodes CASSLAIGMNTEAFF.

With regard to this clonotype: This may come from a read error, since a much larger clone is one base off. This sequence joins TRBV6-2 or TRBV6-3 and TRBJ2-6; no reliable D call. V was pared by 7 bases and J by 3 bases, with 13 bases between. The germline V gene has CDR1 MNHEY and CDR2 SVGEGT. This CDR3 is built from 15 residues. The CDR3 region is CASTDGSYGANVLTF. CDR3 sequence (DNA): TGTGCCAGCACCGACGGTTCCTATGGGGCCAACGTCCTGACTTTC.

Worth noting for this clonotype: Possible read error: a much larger clone is one base away. The chain links TRBV5-6 to TRBJ2-2, with TRBD2 matching 8 bases. The CDR3 runs 15 residues. The V gene end was trimmed by 9 bases and the J gene end by 4 bases; junction bases not matched to a gene: 11. CDR1 is SGHDT and CDR2 is YYEEEE in the germline V gene. Here the CDR3 reads CANTRGGDGTGELFF. CDR3 coding DNA: TGTGCCAACACCCGGGGGGGCGATGGCACCGGGGAGCTGTTTTTT. The variable domain in full, with the rest retrieved from reference TRBV5-6 and TRBJ2-2, is DAGVTQSPTHLIKTRGQQVTLRCSPKSGHDTVSWYQQALGQGPQFIFQYYEEEERQRGNFPDRFSGHQFPNYSSELNVNALLLGDSALYLCANTRGGDGTGELFFGEGSRLTVL.

The chain employs TRBV10-3 and TRBJ2-1, with 7 nucleotides matching TRBD2. J gave up 8 bases and V 7 bases, and 8 bases lay outside the gene matches. CDR1 is ENHRY, CDR2 SYGVKD, per germline. There are 13 residues in the CDR3. The CDR3 sequence is CAITHRGDHEQFF. Here the CDR3 DNA reads TGTGCCATCACCCATCGGGGGGACCATGAGCAGTTCTTC.

There are a few counts of this clonotype. A read error may be the cause here, since a much bigger clone is one base away. J is TRBJ1-1 and V is TRBV29-1; D possibly corresponds to TRBD1 (5 bases). CDR1 is SQVTM and CDR2 is ANQGSEA in the germline V gene. This CDR3 spans 13 amino acids. V lost 5 bases to trimming and J lost 5 bases, with 15 bases between them. The CDR3 here is CSVLGGLSTEAFF. The CDR3 nucleotides are TGCAGCGTTCTCGGGGGTCTCAGTACTGAAGCTTTCTTT.

Of note for this clonotype: Germline and junction disagree at one end, which may indicate a read error. This chain links TRBV5-4 with TRBJ1-3; D may be TRBD1 (5 bases). This CDR3 comprises 17 residues. CDR1 and CDR2 from the germline V gene are SGHNT and YYREEE (reference sequence). The CDR3: CANSLGPVNLSGNTIYF. DNA of the CDR3: TGTGCCAACAGCTTGGGGCCGGTGAATCTCTCTGGAAACACCATATATTTT.

Turning to this clonotype: The CDR3 does not close with the conserved phenylalanine or tryptophan, likely indicating a read error. The genes are TRBV11-2 and TRBJ1-2; D call uncertain. CDR3 size: 12 residues. The V gene's germline CDR1 is SGHAT and CDR2 FQNNGV. V lost 5 bases and J 8 bases, leaving 12 bases between the germline ends. This CDR3 is CASSLGQEGYTL. CDR3 DNA: TGTGCCAGCAGCCTCGGTCAAGAGGGCTACACCTTA.

A note on this clonotype: A much larger clone sits a single nucleotide away, making a read error possible. V gene TRBV6-5 combines with J gene TRBJ2-3; D is perhaps TRBD1 (5 bases). CDR3 length: 14 amino acids. Germline V lookup: CDR1 MNHEY, CDR2 SVGAGI. The CDR3: CANSSGPPTDTQYF. CDR3 DNA: TGTGCCAACAGTTCAGGGCCCCCCACAGATACGCAGTATTTT.

This clonotype was counted a single time. At one boundary the junction diverges from the germline segment, which might be a read error. This chain connects TRBV11-2 to TRBJ2-5, with a possible D match to TRBD2 (6 bases). The CDR3 runs to 14 residues. Germline V gives CDR1 SGHAT, CDR2 FQNNGV. The CDR3 protein is CANSWTKSEETQYF. The CDR3 region has the DNA TGTGCCAACAGCTGGACTAAAAGTGAAGAGACCCAGTACTTC.

This clonotype was counted between two and nine times. The junction does not match germline at one end; this may be a read error. The V and J genes are TRBV13 and TRBJ2-5; 7 bases align to TRBD1. This CDR3 is built from 14 residues. The germline V gene encodes CDR1 PRHDT and CDR2 FYEKMQ (reference sequence). The CDR3 sequence: CASSSTGPQETQHF. Written as DNA, the CDR3 is TGTGCCAGCAGCTCGACAGGGCCACAAGAGACCCAGCACTTC.

This clonotype has ten or more counts. This rearrangement joins TRBV30 to TRBJ1-6; no clear D. Germline V lookup: CDR1 GTSNPN, CDR2 SVGIG (reference sequence). The CDR3 length is 14 residues. Trimming shortened V by 5 bases and J by 10 bases, and 18 bases separated the two germline ends. CDR3 sequence reads: CAWGWSRSPSPLHF. The DNA of the CDR3 is TGTGCCTGGGGATGGAGCCGGTCCCCCTCACCCCTCCACTTT.

V gene TRBV5-1 combines with J gene TRBJ2-5, with TRBD1 matching 8 bases. This CDR3 spans 16 amino acids. V dropped 5 bases and J dropped 0; count of bases not matched to a gene: 9. Germline loops: CDR1 SGHRS, CDR2 YFSETQ. CDR3 in DNA: TGCGCCAGCAGTGGCCGGGACAGGCATAACCAAGAGACCCAGTACTTC. It yields the protein CASSGRDRHNQETQYF.

This clonotype appeared a few times. This chain uses TRBV10-1 with TRBJ2-7; TRBD2 agrees at 8 bases. The CDR3 loop spans 16 amino acids. The germline V gene has CDR1 WNHNN and CDR2 SYGVQD (reference sequence). V gave up 2 bases and J gave up 2 bases; unmatched junction bases: 8. CDR3 nucleotide sequence: TGCGCCAGCAGTGAGACGGCTAGCGGGCGCGCCTACGAGCAGTACTTC. Translation gives CASSETASGRAYEQYF.

Comments on this clonotype: This may arise from a read error, as a much more abundant clone is one base away. The CDR3 carries no conserved terminal phenylalanine or tryptophan, so it likely arises from a read error. This chain uses TRBV5-5 with TRBJ1-5, with D perhaps TRBD1 (5 bases). Germline loops: CDR1 SGHKS, CDR2 YYEKEE (reference sequence). CDR3 length equals 16 residues. The V and J ends lost 1 base and 5 bases respectively, with 16 bases between them. The CDR3 loop is CASSLWAGQEYQPQHL. CDR3 DNA: TGTGCCAGCAGCTTGTGGGCAGGGCAGGAGTATCAGCCCCAGCATCTT.